One T cell receptor beta chain is described in this entry. The data were obtained in a study of response to subunit inactivated influenza vaccine. TCRdb re-analysed the RT-PCR reads in MiXCR, keeping a single row per CDR3 protein. The sample shows under 550,000 distinct CDR3 sequences, around 8% of them seen only once. The CDR3 is 17 residues long. J lost 2 bases, V lost 0 bases, and 7 bases had no gene match. Germline V lookup: CDR1 LGHDT, CDR2 YNNKEL (reference sequence). This chain uses TRBV3-1 with TRBJ1-3; 7 bases align to TRBD1. The starting material was PBMCs from blood, obtained roughly 24 months after vaccination. This receptor was obtained from a man between 50 and 70 years old who received an inactivated influenza vaccine. The CDR3 here is CASSQDIRQGAGNTIYF. The CDR3 bases are TGTGCCAGCAGCCAAGATATTCGGCAGGGGGCTGGAAACACCATATATTTT.